The 21 T cell receptor beta chains below were found in one sample sequenced in a study of T cell responses to AZD1222 COVID-19 vaccine. Profiled with immunoSEQ multiplex PCR; TCRdb holds only in-frame clones, not every one. Of over 150,000 clones listed, 88% are singletons. The material was peripheral blood, obtained on day 0 of AZD1222 vaccination. These receptors came from an adult in good health.

This chain joins TRBV20-1 and TRBJ2-7; D is uncertain. Germline V lookup: CDR1 DFQATT, CDR2 SNEGSKA (reference sequence). V lost 2 bases to trimming and J lost 3 bases, with 5 bases between them. The CDR3 has 11 residues. Here the CDR3 reads CSARMDYEQYF. The CDR3 coding sequence is TGCAGTGCTAGAATGGACTACGAGCAGTACTTC.

The chain joins TRBV5-1 to TRBJ1-1, with 7 positions matching TRBD1. The junction had 2 bases not matched to a gene; V was cut back by 2 bases and J by 1 base. CDR3 length: 14 amino acids. Per germline, CDR1 SGHRS and CDR2 YFSETQ. CDR3 bases: TGCGCCAGCAGCTTTCAGGGGGAGAACACTGAAGCTTTCTTT. This translates into CASSFQGENTEAFF.

V and J are TRBV5-1 and TRBJ2-7; D is perhaps TRBD2 (7 bases). Germline V gene lookup returns CDR1 SGHRS and CDR2 YFSETQ. This CDR3 is built from 15 residues. Trimming shortened V by 6 bases and J by 2 bases, and 18 bases separated the two germline ends. CDR3 coding DNA: TGCGCCAGCACTTCTTTTGGCGGGGGCACCTACGAGCAGTACTTC. This sequence encodes CASTSFGGGTYEQYF. The full variable domain, rest sourced from reference TRBV5-1 and TRBJ2-7, is KAGVTQTPRYLIKTRGQQVTLSCSPISGHRSVSWYQQTPGQGLQFLFEYFSETQRNKGNFPGRFSGRQFSNSRSEMNVSTLELGDSALYLCASTSFGGGTYEQYFGPGTRLTVT.

This clone was detected once. The V call is TRBV5-1, the J call TRBJ2-2, with TRBD2 matching 7 bases. Trimming cost V 4 bases and J 11 bases; bases outside gene matches: 17. Germline V gene sequence: CDR1 SGHRS, CDR2 YFSETQ. CDR3 length: 16 amino acids. The CDR3 spells CASSPRTSARFGELFF. CDR3 sequence (DNA): TGCGCCAGCAGCCCGAGGACTAGTGCGCGCTTCGGCGAGCTGTTTTTT.

V gene TRBV24-1 combines with J gene TRBJ2-3; perhaps TRBD2 as D (5 bases). The V end was cut by 3 bases, the J end by 1 base, with 13 bases between. The CDR3 spans 16 residues. CDR1 KGHDR and CDR2 SFDVKD come from the germline V gene. In nucleotides, the CDR3 is TGTGCCACCAGTGATCCAACACAAGCGGGCACAGATACGCAGTATTTT. Protein sequence: CATSDPTQAGTDTQYF.

This rearrangement joins TRBV4-3 to TRBJ2-5; 10 nucleotides agree with TRBD2. Germline trimming cut 0 bases from V and 6 bases from J; bases unmatched to any gene: 7. CDR1 LGHNA and CDR2 YSLEER come from the germline V gene. This CDR3 has 16 residues. This CDR3 is CASSQEGLAGVQTQYF. CDR3 bases: TGCGCCAGCAGCCAAGAGGGGCTAGCGGGGGTACAGACCCAGTACTTC.

This clone was observed a few times. The chain combines TRBV5-6 with TRBJ1-5; D perhaps matches TRBD1 (6 bases). V dropped 2 bases and J dropped 7 bases, with 13 bases sitting between them. The germline V gene encodes CDR1 SGHDT and CDR2 YYEEEE. CDR3 size: 14 residues. The CDR3 DNA sequence: TGTGCCAGCAGCTTACAGGGTGAGGCCCAGCCCCAGCATTTT. As protein: CASSLQGEAQPQHF. Together with reference TRBV5-6 and TRBJ1-5, the CDR3 gives the full variable domain: DAGVTQSPTHLIKTRGQQVTLRCSPKSGHDTVSWYQQALGQGPQFIFQYYEEEERQRGNFPDRFSGHQFPNYSSELNVNALLLGDSALYLCASSLQGEAQPQHFGDGTRLSIL.

The rearrangement links TRBV5-5 to TRBJ2-5; D ambiguous. The CDR3 spans 13 residues. Deletions cut 5 bases from V and 9 bases from J, with 17 bases between. Germline loops: CDR1 SGHKS, CDR2 YYEKEE (reference sequence). The CDR3: CASRLGVGVSQYF. In nucleotides, the CDR3 is TGTGCCAGCAGGCTTGGGGTTGGGGTATCCCAGTACTTC.

The J gene is TRBJ1-3, the V gene TRBV9, with D perhaps TRBD1 (6 bases). V lost 6 bases and J lost 0, with 10 bases in between. The germline V gene encodes CDR1 SGDLS and CDR2 YYNGEE. The CDR3 consists of 14 residues. The CDR3 here is CASTGGGSGNTIYF. As DNA, the CDR3 is TGTGCCAGCACGGGAGGGGGCTCTGGAAACACCATATATTTT.

This chain uses TRBV15 with TRBJ2-5; D might be TRBD2 (6 bases). Deletions cut 0 bases from V and 7 bases from J, with 12 bases between. In germline, CDR1 is LNHNV, CDR2 YYDKDF (reference sequence). The CDR3 is made up of 14 amino acids. CDR3 amino acids: CATSREGRGRTQYF. The CDR3 DNA sequence: TGTGCCACCAGCAGAGAAGGGCGGGGCAGGACCCAGTACTTC.

The rearrangement joins TRBV19 to TRBJ1-2; D uncertain. The length of the CDR3 is 12 residues. Germline loops: CDR1 LNHDA, CDR2 SQIVND (reference sequence). In nucleotides, the CDR3 is TGTGTCTCGATGGAACAGAACTATGGCTACACCTTC. It codes for CVSMEQNYGYTF.

The genes are TRBV7-6 and TRBJ1-4; D remains unclear. The germline CDR1 and CDR2 sequences are SGHVS and FNYEAQ. CDR3 size: 13 residues. Trimming took off 2 bases at V and 7 bases at J, with 8 bases between the two ends. CDR3 amino acids: CASSLTLGEKLFF. Here the CDR3 DNA reads TGTGCCAGCAGCTTAACCTTGGGTGAAAAACTGTTTTTT.

This rearrangement joins TRBV9 to TRBJ2-1, with D perhaps TRBD1 (5 bases). The V end was cut by 2 bases, the J end by 5 bases, with 14 bases between. The V gene's germline CDR1 is SGDLS and CDR2 YYNGEE. This CDR3 spans 15 amino acids. The DNA of the CDR3 is TGTGCCAGCAGCGTGGGGTTCAGGGCCGACAATGAGCAGTTCTTC. As protein: CASSVGFRADNEQFF.

Only one count was recorded for this clone. The J gene is TRBJ2-5, the V gene TRBV11-2; 7 bases fit TRBD2. Trimming removed 4 bases from V and 14 bases from J; junction bases left unmatched: 13. The CDR3 has 13 amino acids. Germline values: CDR1 SGHAT, CDR2 FQNNGV. The CDR3 nucleotides are TGTGCCAGCAGCTATGGTGGAGCGGGACTCCCCTACTTC. Translating it yields CASSYGGAGLPYF.

This clone was seen only a few times. The rearrangement joins TRBV7-2 to TRBJ2-7; 9 bases are shared with TRBD2. In germline, CDR1 is SGHTA, CDR2 FQGNSA. V dropped 5 bases and J dropped 0; count of bases not matched to a gene: 5. This CDR3 contains 15 residues. CDR3: CASSMLAGFSYEQYF. The CDR3, as DNA: TGTGCCAGCAGCATGCTAGCGGGATTCTCCTACGAGCAGTACTTC. Supplemented by reference TRBV7-2 and TRBJ2-7, the full variable domain reads GAGVSQSPSNKVTEKGKDVELRCDPISGHTALYWYRQSLGQGLEFLIYFQGNSAPDKSGLPSDRFSAERTGGSVSTLTIQRTQQEDSAVYLCASSMLAGFSYEQYFGPGTRLTVT.

This chain joins TRBV2 and TRBJ1-5; 9 bases match TRBD1. This CDR3 is built from 14 residues. The V and J ends lost 6 bases and 4 bases, in that order; junction bases with no gene match: 4. CDR1 and CDR2 from the germline V gene are SNHLY and FYNNEI. The CDR3: CASRHRGPNQPQHF. The CDR3 region has the DNA TGTGCCAGCAGACACAGGGGGCCGAATCAGCCCCAGCATTTT.

This chain joins TRBV6-5 and TRBJ2-2, with 11 bases fitting TRBD1. The V gene's germline CDR1 is MNHEY and CDR2 SVGAGI. After removal of 2 bases from V and 5 bases from J, the junction contained 4 bases not matched to a gene. This CDR3 has 16 amino acids. The CDR3 region has the DNA TGTGCCAGCAGTTACACAGGGACAGGGGGGACCGGGGAGCTGTTTTTT. This codes for CASSYTGTGGTGELFF.

The chain couples TRBV5-6 to TRBJ2-5; 7 bases match TRBD2. After removal of 2 bases from V and 2 bases from J, the junction contained 6 bases not matched to a gene. Germline V CDR1 and CDR2: SGHDT, YYEEEE. This CDR3 contains 15 residues. In DNA form, the CDR3 reads TGTGCCAGCAGCTTCCGCGGGGGAGCTCAAGAGACCCAGTACTTC. This gives the protein CASSFRGGAQETQYF.

The V call is TRBV7-8, the J call TRBJ2-7, with 7 bases aligning to TRBD1. There are 14 residues in the CDR3. Losses at the gene ends were 6 bases for V and 2 bases for J; bases not matched to a gene: 7. CDR1 is SGHVS and CDR2 is FQNEAQ in the germline V gene. The CDR3 spells CASSRGQKAYEQYF. CDR3 bases: TGTGCCAGCAGTCGGGGACAGAAGGCCTACGAGCAGTACTTC.

The V call is TRBV6-2 or TRBV6-3, the J call TRBJ1-5; maybe TRBD1 (5 bases). Trimming removed 7 bases from V and 3 bases from J, with 16 bases in between. CDR3 length: 15 residues. Germline V gene sequence: CDR1 MNHEY, CDR2 SVGEGT. The CDR3 spells CASNPRVGVNQPQHF. The CDR3, as DNA: TGTGCCAGCAACCCCCGTGTGGGGGTCAATCAGCCCCAGCATTTT.

The V gene is TRBV28, the J gene TRBJ2-7, with D maybe TRBD1 (5 bases). CDR1 MDHEN and CDR2 SYDVKM come from the germline V gene. V was trimmed by 4 bases and J by 3 bases, leaving 10 bases between them. This CDR3 has 13 amino acids. This CDR3 is CASSSGQGYEQYF. In DNA, the CDR3 is TGTGCCAGCAGTTCCGGGCAGGGCTACGAGCAGTACTTC. Full variable domain (outside the CDR3, taken from reference TRBV28 and TRBJ2-7): DVKVTQSSRYLVKRTGEKVFLECVQDMDHENMFWYRQDPGLGLRLIYFSYDVKMKEKGDIPEGYSVSREKKERFSLILESASTNQTSMYLCASSSGQGYEQYFGPGTRLTVT.